Listed below are T cell receptor beta chains from one sample, sequenced in a study of blood T cell repertoires in COVID-19. TCRdb's table, derived via immunoSEQ multiplex PCR, lists solely in-frame clones and lacks some. The sample holds 200,000 to 250,000 clones, about nine tenths seen once. Sequenced: PBMCs or T cells enriched from blood (not recorded which). The receptors were sampled from a woman aged 30 to 39 who had recovered from COVID-19. CDR3s include the opening cysteine and the closing phenylalanine or tryptophan. D genes are given only for firm matches. A clone size is listed for some rows: how often the clone was seen (once, few, many), or a class if it is expanded.

V: TRBV7-8
length: 17
J: TRBJ2-5
size: -
D: -
CDR3: CASSHGEGAGRQETQYF
DNA: TGTGCCAGCAGCCACGGGGAAGGGGCGGGGCGCCAAGAGACCCAGTACTTC

V: TRBV7-2
length: 13
J: TRBJ1-5
size: -
D: -
CDR3: CASSLEGLQPQHF
DNA: TGTGCCAGCAGCTTAGAGGGGTTACAGCCCCAGCATTTT

V: TRBV11-2
length: 14
J: TRBJ2-5
size: -
D: -
CDR3: CASSLFLDGETQYF
DNA: TGTGCCAGCAGCTTATTTCTAGACGGAGAGACCCAGTACTTC

V: TRBV10-1
length: 17
J: TRBJ1-1
size: -
D: -
CDR3: CASSESTTARVNTEAFF
DNA: TGCGCCAGCAGTGAGTCGACGACAGCCCGGGTGAACACTGAAGCTTTCTTT

V: TRBV11-1
length: 15
J: TRBJ1-4
size: few
D: -
CDR3: CASSARQRSNEKLFF
DNA: TGTGCCAGCAGCGCACGACAGCGATCGAATGAAAAACTGTTTTTT

V: TRBV2
length: 14
J: TRBJ1-2
size: -
D: TRBD1
CDR3: CASIWGQGAGGYTF
DNA: TGTGCCAGCATATGGGGACAGGGGGCGGGTGGCTACACCTTC

V: TRBV7-9
length: 15
J: TRBJ1-1
size: -
D: -
CDR3: CASSHTAGLDTEAFF
DNA: TGTGCCAGCAGCCATACGGCGGGGTTGGACACTGAAGCTTTCTTT

V: TRBV13
length: 14
J: TRBJ2-3
size: -
D: -
CDR3: CASSSGSGPDTQYF
DNA: TGTGCCAGCAGCTCGGGAAGCGGGCCAGATACGCAGTATTTT

V: TRBV11-2
length: 16
J: TRBJ1-2
size: -
D: TRBD1
CDR3: CASSLQGAKGPSGYTF
DNA: TGTGCCAGCAGCTTACAGGGGGCTAAAGGCCCTAGTGGCTACACCTTC

V: TRBV28
length: 15
J: TRBJ1-2
size: few
D: -
CDR3: CASNQGSGGTYGYTF
DNA: TGTGCCAGCAATCAGGGTTCAGGCGGTACCTATGGCTACACCTTC

V: TRBV2
length: 15
J: TRBJ2-7
size: -
D: TRBD1
CDR3: CASTKGQVNSYEQYF
DNA: TGTGCCAGCACCAAAGGACAGGTGAACTCCTACGAGCAGTACTTC

V: TRBV4-3
length: 17
J: TRBJ1-6
size: -
D: -
CDR3: CASSQDLNQGVGSPLHF
DNA: TGCGCCAGCAGCCAAGACCTCAATCAGGGTGTCGGTTCACCCCTCCACTTT

V: TRBV4-1
length: 16
J: TRBJ1-2
size: few
D: -
CDR3: CASSQESATANYGYTF
DNA: TGCGCCAGCAGCCAAGAAAGTGCGACAGCTAACTATGGCTACACCTTC

V: TRBV5-8
length: 15
J: TRBJ2-1
size: few
D: TRBD1
CDR3: CASNTQGRSYNEQFF
DNA: TGTGCCAGCAACACACAGGGGCGCTCCTACAATGAGCAGTTCTTC